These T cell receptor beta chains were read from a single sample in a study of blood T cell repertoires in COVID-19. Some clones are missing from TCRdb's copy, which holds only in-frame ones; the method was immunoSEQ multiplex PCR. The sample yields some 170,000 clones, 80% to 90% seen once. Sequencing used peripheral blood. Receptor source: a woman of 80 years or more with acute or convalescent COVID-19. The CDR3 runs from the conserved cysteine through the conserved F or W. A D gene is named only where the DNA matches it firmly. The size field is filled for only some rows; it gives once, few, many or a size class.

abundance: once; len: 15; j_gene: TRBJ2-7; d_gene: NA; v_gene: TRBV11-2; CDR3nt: TGTGCCAGCAGCTTAGATCTGGCGGTTTTTTACGAGCAGTACTTC; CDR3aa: CASSLDLAVFYEQYF
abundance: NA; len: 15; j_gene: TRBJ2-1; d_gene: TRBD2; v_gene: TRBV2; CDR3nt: TGTGCCAGCAGTGTGGGACTAGCGGGCCACAATGAGCAGTTCTTC; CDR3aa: CASSVGLAGHNEQFF
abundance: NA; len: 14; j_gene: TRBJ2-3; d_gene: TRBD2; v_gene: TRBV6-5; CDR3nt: TGTGCCAGCACCGTAGCGGGGCCCACAGATACGCAGTATTTT; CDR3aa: CASTVAGPTDTQYF
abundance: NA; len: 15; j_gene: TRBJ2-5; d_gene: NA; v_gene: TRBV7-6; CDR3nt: TGTGCCAGCAGCTTTGACCCCACACGGGTTGAGACCCAGTACTTC; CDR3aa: CASSFDPTRVETQYF
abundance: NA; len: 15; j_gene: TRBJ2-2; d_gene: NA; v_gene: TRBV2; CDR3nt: TGTGCCAGCTTGCCAGTTTCAACGAACACCGGGGAGCTGTTTTTT; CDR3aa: CASLPVSTNTGELFF
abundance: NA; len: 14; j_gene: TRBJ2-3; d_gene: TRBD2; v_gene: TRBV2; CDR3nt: TGTGCCAGCAGTGAAGAGGGAGCGGGAAGGACGCAGTATTTT; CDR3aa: CASSEEGAGRTQYF
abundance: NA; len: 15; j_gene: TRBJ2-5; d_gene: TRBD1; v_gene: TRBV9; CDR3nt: TGTGCCAGCAGCCCCACAACAGGGGCCCAAGAGACCCAGTACTTC; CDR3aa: CASSPTTGAQETQYF
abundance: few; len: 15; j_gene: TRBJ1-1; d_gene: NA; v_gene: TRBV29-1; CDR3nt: TGCAGCGTTGAAGAGGGCAGAAGCCTGAACACTGAAGCTTTCTTT; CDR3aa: CSVEEGRSLNTEAFF
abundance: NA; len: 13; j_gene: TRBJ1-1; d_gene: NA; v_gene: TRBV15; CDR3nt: TGTGCCACCAGCAGACAGCAGGACACTGAAGCTTTCTTT; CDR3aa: CATSRQQDTEAFF
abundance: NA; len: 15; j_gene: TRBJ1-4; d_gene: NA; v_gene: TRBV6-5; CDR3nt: TGTGCCAGCAGTTACTTCGCCCCTCGGATCGGTGAGGTGTTTTTT; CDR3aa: CASSYFAPRIGEVFF
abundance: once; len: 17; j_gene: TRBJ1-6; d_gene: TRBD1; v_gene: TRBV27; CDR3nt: TGTGCCAGCAGTTTTGAGCAGGGGGCTGCCTATAATTCACCCCTCCACTTT; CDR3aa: CASSFEQGAAYNSPLHF
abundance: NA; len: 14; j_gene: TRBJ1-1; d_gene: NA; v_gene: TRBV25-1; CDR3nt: TGTGCCAGCAGTGAGACCGCAGGGCGCACTGAAGCTTTCTTT; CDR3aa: CASSETAGRTEAFF
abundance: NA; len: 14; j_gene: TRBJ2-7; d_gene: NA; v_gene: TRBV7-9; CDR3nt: TGTGCCAGCAGCTTACAGGGGGGAAGGTACGAGCAGTACTTC; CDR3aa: CASSLQGGRYEQYF
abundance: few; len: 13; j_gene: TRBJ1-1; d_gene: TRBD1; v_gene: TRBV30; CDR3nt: TGTGCCTGGAGTGTAACAGGGGGGACTGAAGCTTTCTTT; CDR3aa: CAWSVTGGTEAFF
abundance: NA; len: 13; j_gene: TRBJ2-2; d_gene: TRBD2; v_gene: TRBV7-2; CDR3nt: TGTGCCAGCAGCTTAGTCCCCAGCGGGAAGCTGTTTTTT; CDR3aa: CASSLVPSGKLFF
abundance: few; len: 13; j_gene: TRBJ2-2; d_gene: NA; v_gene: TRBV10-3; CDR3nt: TGTGCCATCAGGGGGGCCCTTGGCGGGGAGCTGTTTTTT; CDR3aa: CAIRGALGGELFF